Presented here are 8 T cell receptor beta chains from one specimen sequenced in a study of post-analysis software for immune sequencing data. Study-level results: Five TRBV segments appeared more often in patients than in controls, and TRBV5-6, TRBV5-1 and TRBV20-1 were among these.

Incorporated into the TCR beta cDNA libraries were unique molecular identifiers, which served to reduce PCR and sequencing biases. One entry per CDR3 protein, called by TCRdb with MiXCR from the PCR reads. The sample comprises about 170,000 distinct CDR3 sequences, approximately 28% of which are singletons, and approximately 1.5% rests with the top ten. These receptors' targets are unknown. The sequencing input was blood. Every receptor here comes from a girl aged 10 to 17 with multiple sclerosis.

About this clonotype itself: The junction departs from germline at one end; a sequencing error may be responsible. The chain is built from TRBV12-3 or TRBV12-4 and TRBJ1-5, with 7 bases fitting TRBD1. The CDR3 runs to 14 residues. CDR3 residues: CASSLDRSSQPQHF. CDR3 DNA sequence: TGTGCCAGCAGTTTGGACAGGAGCAGTCAGCCCCAGCATTTT.

V is TRBV11-2 and J is TRBJ2-7; D might be TRBD1 (5 bases). CDR1 is SGHAT and CDR2 is FQNNGV in the germline V gene. The V gene lost 1 base and the J gene lost 4 bases, with 8 bases spanning the gap. The CDR3 loop spans 13 amino acids. CDR3 loop: CASSLGQLYEQYF. The CDR3 coding sequence is TGTGCCAGCAGCTTAGGACAGCTTTACGAGCAGTACTTC.

The chain links TRBV5-6 to TRBJ2-7; 7 bases agree with TRBD2. The ends lost 3 bases at V and 2 bases at J; junction bases unmatched: 5. Germline V CDR1 and CDR2: SGHDT, YYEEEE. There are 14 residues in the CDR3. CDR3 residues: CASSWEGIAYEQYF. In DNA, the CDR3 is TGTGCCAGCAGCTGGGAGGGAATCGCCTACGAGCAGTACTTC. Combining the CDR3 with reference TRBV5-6 and TRBJ2-7 gives the whole variable domain DAGVTQSPTHLIKTRGQQVTLRCSPKSGHDTVSWYQQALGQGPQFIFQYYEEEERQRGNFPDRFSGHQFPNYSSELNVNALLLGDSALYLCASSWEGIAYEQYFGPGTRLTVT.

The chain combines TRBV15 with TRBJ2-3; D might be TRBD2 (6 bases). V gave up 0 bases and J gave up 2 bases, with 12 bases separating them. The CDR3 sequence is 16 residues long. CDR1 and CDR2 (germline): LNHNV, YYDKDF (reference sequence). CDR3 DNA sequence: TGTGCCACCAGCAGAGACCCGGGACTCCCCACAGATACGCAGTATTTT. Its translation: CATSRDPGLPTDTQYF.

In this sample, this clonotype turned up a few times. The chain recombines TRBV29-1 with TRBJ2-7, with D possibly matching TRBD2 (6 bases). The CDR3 runs 16 residues. Trimming removed 1 base from V and 2 bases from J, with 18 bases in between. CDR1 SQVTM and CDR2 ANQGSEA come from the germline V gene. The CDR3 DNA reads as TGCAGCGTTGAAGCCCGATCGGGGGTTGGGGCCTACGAGCAGTACTTC. It is translated as CSVEARSGVGAYEQYF.

This clonotype was seen only a few times. V and J are TRBV9 and TRBJ1-1; 7 bases map to TRBD1. In germline, CDR1 is SGDLS, CDR2 YYNGEE. The junction had 5 bases not matched to a gene; V was cut back by 0 bases and J by 3 bases. This CDR3 comprises 15 residues. The CDR3 sequence: CASSVVRGRDTEAFF. In DNA form, the CDR3 reads TGTGCCAGCAGCGTAGTAAGGGGGCGGGACACTGAAGCTTTCTTT.

Only a few counts were recorded for this clonotype. V is TRBV5-6 and J is TRBJ1-2, with no clear D. The germline V gene encodes CDR1 SGHDT and CDR2 YYEEEE. The V and J ends lost 2 bases and 5 bases respectively, with 7 bases between them. CDR3 length: 12 residues. The CDR3 is CASSFPDYGYTF. Written as DNA, the CDR3 is TGTGCCAGCAGCTTCCCGGATTATGGCTACACCTTC. Based on the CDR3 plus reference TRBV5-6 and TRBJ1-2, the full variable domain is DAGVTQSPTHLIKTRGQQVTLRCSPKSGHDTVSWYQQALGQGPQFIFQYYEEEERQRGNFPDRFSGHQFPNYSSELNVNALLLGDSALYLCASSFPDYGYTFGSGTRLTVV.

This clonotype was observed at least ten times. The rearrangement joins TRBV5-1 to TRBJ2-7; D possibly corresponds to TRBD2 (6 bases). CDR1 is SGHRS and CDR2 is YFSETQ in the germline V gene. The ends were cut back, 4 bases at V and 7 bases at J, with 15 bases in the middle. The CDR3 sequence is 13 residues long. The CDR3 nucleotides read TGCGCCAGCAGCGAATTGACTAGTCGTGAGCAGTACTTC. Translating gives CASSELTSREQYF.